Presented here are 29 T cell receptor beta chains from one specimen sequenced in a study of blood T cells in healthy people across ages. Through a sample-barcoded 5' primer and a J-beta primer mix, a second PCR was run for roughly 7 to 11 cycles. TCRdb redid the calling of the 5' RACE reads with MiXCR, one entry per CDR3 protein. In the table there are roughly 720,000 distinct CDR3 sequences, less than 70% of which are singletons. The sample consisted of blood. The receptor source for this set is a man older than 75 in good health.

The CDR3 is CASSLDETSNEQYF. Here the CDR3 DNA reads TGCGCCAGCAGCTTGGACGAGACTAGCAACGAGCAGTACTTC. V and J are TRBV5-1 and TRBJ2-7; 7 bases line up with TRBD2. With 0 bases clipped from V and 5 bases from J, the junction kept 5 bases outside the gene matches. The CDR3 length is 14 residues. Germline CDR1 SGHRS, CDR2 YFSETQ.

A few counts support this clonotype. The J gene is TRBJ2-1, the V gene TRBV5-1; 10 nucleotides align to TRBD2. The junction had 10 bases not matched to a gene; V was cut back by 4 bases and J by 12 bases. The V gene's germline CDR1 is SGHRS and CDR2 YFSETQ. The CDR3 contains 14 residues. CDR3 sequence: CASSTEASGSGQFF. The CDR3 bases are TGCGCCAGCAGCACAGAGGCTAGCGGGAGTGGGCAGTTCTTC.

The genes are TRBV6-5 and TRBJ2-1, with a weak D call TRBD2 (6 bases). Germline V lookup: CDR1 MNHEY, CDR2 SVGAGI. The germline V and J ends were trimmed by 6 bases and 6 bases, with 15 bases remaining between them. This CDR3 has 14 amino acids. CDR3 in DNA: TGTGCCAGCAGCTCAGGAGGGCGTAGCAATGAGCAGTTCTTC. Its protein product is CASSSGGRSNEQFF.

This chain connects TRBV20-1 to TRBJ2-5, with no clear D. CDR1 and CDR2 (germline): DFQATT, SNEGSKA (reference sequence). V was cut by 5 bases and J by 1 base, with 11 bases left in between. This CDR3 has 13 amino acids. This chain's CDR3 is CSAFESGQETQYF. The CDR3 DNA is TGCAGTGCTTTTGAGAGTGGCCAAGAGACCCAGTACTTC.

V is TRBV7-3 and J is TRBJ2-3; TRBD1 aligns across 9 bases. Trimming cost V 4 bases and J 4 bases; bases outside gene matches: 6. The CDR3 is made up of 15 amino acids. Germline V lookup: CDR1 SGHTA, CDR2 FQGTGA. This CDR3 is CASSYIRDRADTQYF. Written as DNA, the CDR3 is TGTGCCAGCAGCTACATCCGGGACAGGGCAGATACGCAGTATTTT.

This clonotype has a handful of counts. The chain combines TRBV6-1 with TRBJ2-5; no reliable D call. The germline CDR1 and CDR2 sequences are MNHNS and SASEGT. The ends were cut back, 0 bases at V and 11 bases at J, with 10 bases in the middle. This CDR3 has 12 amino acids. Written as DNA, the CDR3 is TGTGCCAGCAGTGAAGCGTGGCCCAGTCAGTACTTC. Its protein is CASSEAWPSQYF.

The rearrangement joins TRBV6-2 or TRBV6-3 to TRBJ1-4; D call uncertain. From germline, CDR1 is MNHEY and CDR2 SVGEGT. This CDR3 has 13 amino acids. Trimming cost V 8 bases and J 7 bases, with 14 bases left between them. In DNA, the CDR3 is TGTGCCAGCCGACTAGCGGCTATTGAAAAACTGTTTTTT. Amino acid sequence: CASRLAAIEKLFF.

The genes are TRBV29-1 and TRBJ2-5; possible D gene TRBD1, 6 bases. V was clipped by 4 bases and J by 11 bases, with 17 bases between them. CDR1 is SQVTM and CDR2 is ANQGSEA in the germline V gene. The CDR3 runs to 12 residues. For the CDR3, the DNA is TGCAGCGTTGTTAGCAGGGGTGAGGAGCAGTACTTC. It is translated as CSVVSRGEEQYF.

V is TRBV28 and J is TRBJ1-5; D gene ambiguous. Looked up from germline, CDR1 is MDHEN and CDR2 is SYDVKM. Trimming removed 3 bases at V and 0 bases at J, with 9 bases between. The CDR3 spans 15 residues. CDR3 DNA sequence: TGTGCCAGCAGTTTGAATAGGGATAGCAATCAGCCCCAGCATTTT. Amino acid sequence: CASSLNRDSNQPQHF.

The rearrangement joins TRBV20-1 to TRBJ1-5, with 10 bases matching TRBD1. With 6 bases clipped from V and 6 bases from J, the junction kept 5 bases outside the gene matches. This CDR3 is built from 13 residues. Germline CDR1 reads DFQATT; CDR2 reads SNEGSKA (reference sequence). The CDR3 region has the DNA TGCAGTGCGGCGACAGGGGGCAGTCAGCCCCAGCATTTT. Its protein is CSAATGGSQPQHF.

Turning to this clonotype: The junction does not match germline at one end; this may be a read error. The rearrangement uses TRBV18 and TRBJ2-4; D unresolved. Judging by the DNA end, TRBJ2-7 fits better; the J call may be wrong. Germline V gene sequence: CDR1 KGHSH, CDR2 LQKENI. The CDR3 consists of 13 residues. CDR3 nucleotides: TGTGCCAGCTCGCAGTCAAGCTCCCACGAGCAGTACTTC. Translated: CASSQSSSHEQYF.

V gene TRBV12-3 or TRBV12-4 combines with J gene TRBJ2-1; D remains unclear. The ends were cut back, 6 bases at V and 8 bases at J, with 11 bases in the middle. This CDR3 has 12 residues. CDR3 nucleotide sequence: TGTGCCAGCAGGGTCCTTGGGCATGAGCAGTTCTTC. It yields the protein CASRVLGHEQFF.

The rearrangement joins TRBV20-1 to TRBJ2-7; no clear D. V gave up 3 bases and J gave up 0 bases, with 12 bases separating them. Germline V lookup: CDR1 DFQATT, CDR2 SNEGSKA (reference sequence). CDR3 size: 14 residues. This CDR3 is CSASPTTSSYEQYF. In DNA, the CDR3 is TGCAGTGCTAGCCCGACCACCAGCTCCTACGAGCAGTACTTC.

The chain combines TRBV5-1 with TRBJ2-4; the match to TRBD2 covers 12 bases. V was clipped by 0 bases and J by 2 bases; unmatched bases: 15. Germline CDR1 is SGHRS and CDR2 is YFSETQ. The CDR3 spans 21 residues. The CDR3 nucleotides read TGCGCCAGCAGCTTGGCAGGGGGCAGACTAGCGGGAGCTTTCACCAAAAACATTCAGTACTTC. Residues: CASSLAGGRLAGAFTKNIQYF.

The chain couples TRBV29-1 to TRBJ2-1; 9 bases fit TRBD2. Per germline, CDR1 SQVTM and CDR2 ANQGSEA. Germline trimming cut 6 bases from V and 5 bases from J; bases unmatched to any gene: 8. The CDR3 is made up of 14 amino acids. CDR3 in amino acids: CSVRGLAGNNEQFF. DNA of the CDR3: TGCAGCGTGCGAGGGCTAGCGGGAAACAATGAGCAGTTCTTC.

This chain uses TRBV2 with TRBJ1-3; no clear D. This CDR3 comprises 16 residues. Germline CDR1 and CDR2: SNHLY and FYNNEI. V was shortened by 7 bases and J by 0 bases, with 16 bases between the two germline ends. The chain's CDR3 is CASKYPGLSSGNTIYF. CDR3 sequence (DNA): TGTGCCAGCAAGTATCCCGGGCTGAGCTCTGGAAACACCATATATTTT.

The chain couples TRBV21-1 to TRBJ1-1. TRBV21-1 is classified as a pseudogene. The CDR3 has 17 residues. CDR3 DNA sequence: TGTGCCAGCAGCAAAGTAATGGGCAGTTACCACAACACTGAAGCTTTCTTT. The encoded protein is CASSKVMGSYHNTEAFF.

This rearrangement joins TRBV4-1 to TRBJ2-3; 9 nucleotides match TRBD1. The CDR3 sequence is 16 residues long. CDR1 is MGHRA and CDR2 is YSYEKL in the germline V gene. The junction had 15 bases not matched to a gene; V was cut back by 0 bases and J by 14 bases. Here the CDR3 DNA reads TGCGCCAGCAGCCAAGATACAGGGGGCGCGGGCAGATACGCGTATTTT. Protein sequence: CASSQDTGGAGRYAYF.

The chain is built from TRBV28 and TRBJ2-1, with 15 nucleotides matching TRBD2. The CDR3 extends over 17 amino acids. The V and J ends lost 11 bases and 2 bases, in that order; junction bases with no gene match: 10. Per germline, CDR1 MDHEN and CDR2 SYDVKM. The DNA for the CDR3 is TGTGCCGCCGGGACTAGCGGGAGGCCCAGGACCTACAATGAGCAGTTCTTC. Its protein is CAAGTSGRPRTYNEQFF.

The rearrangement links TRBV29-1 to TRBJ2-1, with 15 positions matching TRBD2. This CDR3 is 18 amino acids long. Trimming removed 3 bases from V and 2 bases from J; junction bases left unmatched: 8. Germline-derived CDR1 and CDR2 are SQVTM and ANQGSEA. Here the CDR3 DNA reads TGCAGCGTTGAGGGACTAGCGGGAGGTAGGGCCACCTACAATGAGCAGTTCTTC. Translation gives CSVEGLAGGRATYNEQFF.

This clonotype was recorded a few times. The J gene is TRBJ2-4, the V gene TRBV11-2; 8 bases are a match to TRBD2. CDR1 is SGHAT and CDR2 is FQNNGV in the germline V gene. The CDR3 consists of 17 residues. Unmatched junction bases numbered 10, after V lost 0 bases and J lost 6 bases. In DNA form, the CDR3 reads TGTGCCAGCAGCTTAGAAGGGGGAGCGGGAGCGGGAAACATTCAGTACTTC. It is translated as CASSLEGGAGAGNIQYF.

The chain joins TRBV3-1 to TRBJ2-4; D may be TRBD2 (6 bases). Trimming cost V 0 bases and J 3 bases, with 21 bases left between them. The CDR3 contains 19 residues. The germline V gene encodes CDR1 LGHDT and CDR2 YNNKEL (reference sequence). This CDR3 reads CASSQDYGAVNSGKNIQYF. The DNA for the CDR3 is TGTGCCAGCAGCCAAGATTACGGGGCAGTGAATAGCGGCAAAAACATTCAGTACTTC.

V and J are TRBV6-5 and TRBJ2-7, with D perhaps being TRBD1 or TRBD2 (6 bases each). V was clipped by 6 bases and J by 5 bases, with 20 bases between them. The CDR3 consists of 15 residues. CDR1 and CDR2 from the germline V gene are MNHEY and SVGAGI. The CDR3: CASSRQVEGLNEQYF. CDR3 nucleotide sequence: TGTGCCAGCAGCCGACAGGTGGAGGGCTTGAACGAGCAGTACTTC.

The genes are TRBV3-1 and TRBJ2-5; 12 positions agree with TRBD1. The better agreement between TRBJ2-7 and the DNA end casts doubt on the J call. CDR3 size: 16 residues. In germline, CDR1 is LGHDT, CDR2 YNNKEL (reference sequence). This chain's CDR3 is CASSQDQGQGAREQYF. The CDR3 DNA reads TGTGCCAGCAGCCAAGATCAGGGACAGGGGGCCCGCGAGCAGTACTTC.

The count of this clonotype is one. The CDR3, as DNA: TGTGCCAGCAGTCCCCGACCCCCGACAACTAATGAAAAACTGTTTTTT. Translation: CASSPRPPTTNEKLFF. The rearrangement joins TRBV27 to TRBJ1-4; D remains ambiguous. The CDR3 consists of 16 residues. The V gene's germline CDR1 is MNHEY and CDR2 SMNVEV (reference sequence). The V end was cut by 5 bases, the J end by 0 bases, with 13 bases between.

The chain uses TRBV20-1 and TRBJ2-3; 10 bases are a match to TRBD1. The germline V gene encodes CDR1 DFQATT and CDR2 SNEGSKA (reference sequence). The CDR3 has 14 residues. Trimming removed 6 bases from V and 2 bases from J; junction bases left unmatched: 5. DNA for the CDR3: TGCAGTGCCACGGGACAGGGGCCCACAGATACGCAGTATTTT. Translating gives CSATGQGPTDTQYF.

This clonotype was seen only a few times. The J gene is TRBJ2-7, the V gene TRBV4-1; D remains unclear. Germline V gives CDR1 MGHRA, CDR2 YSYEKL. This CDR3 is built from 14 residues. V was trimmed by 2 bases and J by 6 bases, leaving 14 bases between them. This chain's CDR3 is CASSQPGYGGEQYF. The CDR3 nucleotides read TGCGCCAGCAGCCAACCGGGCTATGGCGGCGAGCAGTACTTC.

This clonotype turned up a few times. V gene TRBV6-2 or TRBV6-3 combines with J gene TRBJ2-7, with TRBD2 matching over 10 bases. The V gene's germline CDR1 is MNHEY and CDR2 SVGEGT. V dropped 6 bases and J dropped 2; count of bases not matched to a gene: 7. This CDR3 is built from 15 residues. The DNA of the CDR3 is TGTGCCAGCAGGTATGGACTAGCGGACACCTACGAGCAGTACTTC. It yields the protein CASRYGLADTYEQYF.

There are a few counts of this clonotype. The chain links TRBV6-6 to TRBJ2-3, with 8 nucleotides matching TRBD2. CDR3 size: 14 residues. V shed 7 bases and J 14 bases; nucleotides not matched to a gene: 17. Germline CDR1 reads MNHNY; CDR2 reads SVGAGI (reference sequence). CDR3 nucleotide sequence: TGTGCCAGCACCTCCGGGGGGGAACGGAGATACGCGTATTTT. Protein product: CASTSGGERRYAYF.